These 32 T cell receptor beta chains came from one sample sequenced in a study of cytomegalovirus exposure and HLA in healthy donors. Primers: 60 Vbeta forward and 13 Jbeta reverse. Sequencing used immunoSEQ multiplex PCR; TCRdb keeps in-frame clones, though not all of them. Of a few hundred thousand clones listed, approximately 80% are singletons. Material: PBMCs. The origin of the receptors is a man aged 25 to 40 in good health and CMV-seronegative.

This chain connects TRBV10-3 to TRBJ1-1; no clear D gene. The V end was cut by 4 bases, the J end by 8 bases, with 20 bases between. Germline CDR1 ENHRY, CDR2 SYGVKD. This CDR3 is 15 amino acids long. The CDR3 here is CAISGEGEKYIEAFF. As DNA, the CDR3 is TGTGCCATCAGTGGGGAGGGAGAGAAGTACATCGAAGCTTTCTTT.

This chain uses TRBV5-1 with TRBJ2-3; 10 bases fit TRBD1. The germline V gene has CDR1 SGHRS and CDR2 YFSETQ. CDR3 length: 15 amino acids. The V and J ends lost 7 bases and 5 bases, in that order; junction bases with no gene match: 10. CDR3 protein: CASQDRDRGEDTQYF. The DNA of the CDR3 is TGCGCCAGCCAAGATAGGGACAGGGGTGAAGATACGCAGTATTTT. The full variable domain, its missing parts supplied by reference TRBV5-1 and TRBJ2-3, is KAGVTQTPRYLIKTRGQQVTLSCSPISGHRSVSWYQQTPGQGLQFLFEYFSETQRNKGNFPGRFSGRQFSNSRSEMNVSTLELGDSALYLCASQDRDRGEDTQYFGPGTRLTVL.

J is TRBJ1-2 and V is TRBV6-4; D might be TRBD1 (6 bases). Germline V lookup: CDR1 MRHNA, CDR2 SNTAGT. V lost 6 bases, J lost 4 bases, and 18 bases lay in between. The CDR3 runs to 15 residues. Here the CDR3 reads CASSQGPPQFYGYTF. The CDR3 coding sequence is TGTGCCAGCAGCCAGGGGCCCCCCCAATTCTATGGCTACACCTTC.

This clone was observed a few times. The chain links TRBV11-2 to TRBJ2-3; 7 bases align to TRBD1. V lost 5 bases and J lost 4; bases outside the gene matches: 6. The CDR3 contains 14 residues. The germline V gene encodes CDR1 SGHAT and CDR2 FQNNGV. CDR3 sequence (DNA): TGTGCCAGCAGCGAAGGGGGCGGCCCAGATACGCAGTATTTT. It yields the protein CASSEGGGPDTQYF.

This clone was found once. This sequence joins TRBV5-4 and TRBJ1-1; 7 bases line up with TRBD1. The V gene end was trimmed by 0 bases and the J gene end by 7 bases; junction bases not matched to a gene: 3. Germline lookup yields CDR1 SGHNT and CDR2 YYREEE (reference sequence). This CDR3 region has 13 residues. The CDR3 protein is CASSLGQGFEAFF. CDR3 DNA sequence: TGTGCCAGCAGCTTGGGACAGGGTTTTGAAGCTTTCTTT. Complete variable domain (other parts from reference TRBV5-4 and TRBJ1-1): ETGVTQSPTHLIKTRGQQVTLRCSSQSGHNTVSWYQQALGQGPQFIFQYYREEENGRGNFPPRFSGLQFPNYSSELNVNALELDDSALYLCASSLGQGFEAFFGQGTRLTVV.

The chain combines TRBV4-1 with TRBJ1-3; the D gene is possibly TRBD1 (6 bases). In germline, CDR1 is MGHRA, CDR2 YSYEKL. V lost 4 bases and J 3 bases, leaving 13 bases between the germline ends. This CDR3 comprises 15 residues. DNA of the CDR3: TGCGCCAGCAGCCCTAGCCCACAGGGTGGAAACACCATATATTTT. Protein sequence: CASSPSPQGGNTIYF.

The chain recombines TRBV28 with TRBJ1-5; weak D call: TRBD1 (6 bases). CDR3 length equals 19 residues. Germline values: CDR1 MDHEN, CDR2 SYDVKM. V lost 4 bases to trimming and J lost 0 bases, with 22 bases between them. The CDR3 is CASSSTPGALLYSNQPQHF. Written as DNA, the CDR3 is TGTGCCAGCAGTTCAACCCCAGGGGCGCTCCTCTATAGCAATCAGCCCCAGCATTTT.

This chain connects TRBV9 to TRBJ2-7, with 11 bases identical to TRBD2. This CDR3 has 15 residues. Germline trimming cut 0 bases from V and 6 bases from J; bases unmatched to any gene: 5. Germline loops: CDR1 SGDLS, CDR2 YYNGEE. In DNA, the CDR3 is TGTGCCAGCAGCGTAGCTACGGGACTAGCGGCCGAGCAGTACTTC. Its protein product is CASSVATGLAAEQYF.

The chain joins TRBV9 to TRBJ2-3, with 8 bases fitting TRBD2. The CDR3 spans 15 residues. Germline loops: CDR1 SGDLS, CDR2 YYNGEE. V was pared by 0 bases and J by 5 bases, with 5 bases of the junction left unmatched. The CDR3 coding sequence is TGTGCCAGCAGCGTAGAGGGCGGGGGGTTAGATACGCAGTATTTT. It specifies CASSVEGGGLDTQYF. The full variable domain, rest sourced from reference TRBV9 and TRBJ2-3, is DSGVTQTPKHLITATGQRVTLRCSPRSGDLSVYWYQQSLDQGLQFLIQYYNGEERAKGNILERFSAQQFPDLHSELNLSSLELGDSALYFCASSVEGGGLDTQYFGPGTRLTVL.

The genes are TRBV29-1 and TRBJ1-3; D is undetermined. The CDR3 totals 13 residues. Germline CDR1 SQVTM, CDR2 ANQGSEA. V lost 5 bases and J 0 bases, leaving 8 bases between the germline ends. For the CDR3, the DNA is TGCAGCGTTCCCTCTAGCTCTGGAAACACCATATATTTT. Protein: CSVPSSSGNTIYF.

This chain connects TRBV5-6 to TRBJ1-2; D is possibly TRBD1 (6 bases). CDR3 length: 14 amino acids. V was shortened by 0 bases and J by 4 bases, with 10 bases between the two germline ends. The germline V gene has CDR1 SGHDT and CDR2 YYEEEE. CDR3 residues: CASSLAGQRYGYTF. CDR3 bases: TGTGCCAGCAGCTTGGCCGGACAGCGCTATGGCTACACCTTC. Looking up the rest from reference TRBV5-6 and TRBJ1-2 gives the full variable domain: DAGVTQSPTHLIKTRGQQVTLRCSPKSGHDTVSWYQQALGQGPQFIFQYYEEEERQRGNFPDRFSGHQFPNYSSELNVNALLLGDSALYLCASSLAGQRYGYTFGSGTRLTVV.

The rearrangement uses TRBV11-2 and TRBJ2-7; D possibly corresponds to TRBD2 (7 bases). The CDR3 runs 17 residues. V lost 6 bases, J lost 0 bases, and 21 bases lay in between. The germline V gene has CDR1 SGHAT and CDR2 FQNNGV. The CDR3 region is CASRAAGGGAGSYEQYF. The DNA of the CDR3 is TGTGCCAGCAGGGCCGCTGGGGGGGGCGCGGGCTCCTACGAGCAGTACTTC.

For the CDR3, the DNA is TGTGCCAGCAGGGCGACAGGGAACGCCTATAATTCACCCCTCCACTTT. Its translation is CASRATGNAYNSPLHF. The chain joins TRBV28 to TRBJ1-6; 7 bases agree with TRBD1. The V segment lost 6 bases and the J segment 2 bases; nucleotides outside the gene matches: 7. Looked up from germline, CDR1 is MDHEN and CDR2 is SYDVKM. There are 16 residues in the CDR3.

The chain carries TRBV7-8 and TRBJ2-2, with a weak D call TRBD2 (6 bases). The CDR3 spans 16 residues. CDR1 and CDR2 from the germline V gene are SGHVS and FQNEAQ. Trimming cost V 1 base and J 4 bases, with 13 bases left between them. The CDR3 DNA reads as TGTGCCAGCAGCTTAGACGGCGGGGACGTCACCGGGGAGCTGTTTTTT. It translates to CASSLDGGDVTGELFF. The complete variable domain, with remaining parts taken from reference TRBV7-8 and TRBJ2-2, reads GAGVSQSPRYKVAKRGQDVALRCDPISGHVSLFWYQQALGQGPEFLTYFQNEAQLDKSGLPSDRFFAERPEGSVSTLKIQRTQQEDSAVYLCASSLDGGDVTGELFFGEGSRLTVL.

V is TRBV7-9 and J is TRBJ1-1; D unclear. Germline V CDR1 and CDR2: SEHNR, FQNEAQ (reference sequence). The CDR3 covers 13 residues. V was shortened by 8 bases and J by 0 bases, with 10 bases between the two germline ends. This CDR3 reads CASAKALNTEAFF. The CDR3 region has the DNA TGTGCCAGCGCCAAAGCTCTGAACACTGAAGCTTTCTTT. The entire variable domain, with the rest obtained from reference TRBV7-9 and TRBJ1-1, is as follows: DTGVSQNPRHKITKRGQNVTFRCDPISEHNRLYWYRQTLGQGPEFLTYFQNEAQLEKSRLLSDRFSAERPKGSFSTLEIQRTEQGDSAMYLCASAKALNTEAFFGQGTRLTVV.

A few counts support this clone. In the same sample, other DNA sequences code for this CDR3. J is TRBJ1-5 and V is TRBV28, with D perhaps matching TRBD1 (5 bases). This CDR3 has 15 residues. Per germline, CDR1 MDHEN and CDR2 SYDVKM. The V gene lost 2 bases and the J gene lost 0 bases, with 8 bases spanning the gap. CDR3 loop: CASSLTGLSNQPQHF. The CDR3 DNA is TGTGCCAGCAGTTTAACGGGACTTAGCAATCAGCCCCAGCATTTT.

The rearrangement uses TRBV29-1 and TRBJ2-5, with D unresolved. The better agreement between TRBJ2-7 and the DNA end casts doubt on the J call. The germline gives CDR1 SQVTM, CDR2 ANQGSEA. CDR3 size: 18 residues. Here the CDR3 reads CSVEVAQHSPLFQYEQYF. CDR3 DNA sequence: TGCAGCGTTGAAGTAGCCCAACATTCCCCCCTATTCCAATACGAGCAGTACTTC.

The chain recombines TRBV29-1 with TRBJ1-1; tentative D call: TRBD1 (6 bases). CDR1 is SQVTM and CDR2 is ANQGSEA in the germline V gene. The CDR3 extends over 14 amino acids. V lost 3 bases, J lost 3 bases, and 14 bases lay in between. The CDR3 is CSVEGQRPHTEAFF. The CDR3 DNA reads as TGCAGCGTTGAGGGACAAAGACCCCACACTGAAGCTTTCTTT.

This clone has just a few counts. The chain combines TRBV28 with TRBJ2-3; 11 nucleotides align to TRBD2. The CDR3 is 15 amino acids. Trimming cost V 10 bases and J 3 bases; bases outside gene matches: 9. Germline CDR1 MDHEN, CDR2 SYDVKM. In DNA form, the CDR3 reads TGTGCCATCTCACTGCTAGCGGGGGGAACAGATACGCAGTATTTT. Its translation: CAISLLAGGTDTQYF.

This chain joins TRBV23-1 and TRBJ1-3, with no clear D. TRBV23-1 is classed as an ORF, of uncertain function. Between the trimmed V and J ends, which lost 7 bases and 3 bases, there was a span of 4 bases. This CDR3 is built from 11 residues. This CDR3 is CASTSGNTIYF. CDR3 bases: TGCGCCAGCACGAGTGGAAACACCATATATTTT.

This rearrangement joins TRBV15 to TRBJ2-5, with TRBD1 identical over 8 bases. Germline CDR1 reads LNHNV; CDR2 reads YYDKDF (reference sequence). The CDR3 runs 14 residues. V lost 2 bases, J lost 6 bases, and 5 bases stayed unmatched. The CDR3 bases are TGTGCCACCAGCAGACCGACAGGGGCGCAGACCCAGTACTTC. It specifies CATSRPTGAQTQYF.

The chain joins TRBV9 to TRBJ2-5; possible D gene TRBD2, 5 bases. This CDR3 region has 12 residues. The V gene's germline CDR1 is SGDLS and CDR2 YYNGEE. Trimming pared 4 bases from V and 7 bases from J, leaving 11 bases between. Here the CDR3 reads CASSPDRGTQYF. As DNA, the CDR3 is TGTGCCAGCAGCCCGGATCGGGGGACCCAGTACTTC.

The V and J genes are TRBV29-1 and TRBJ2-7; the D gene is possibly TRBD1 (6 bases). CDR3 length: 13 amino acids. The V gene's germline CDR1 is SQVTM and CDR2 ANQGSEA. Trimming left V 7 bases short and J 2 bases short, with 15 bases between. CDR3 in DNA: TGCAGCGCCACGCGCAGGGGTCCCTACGAGCAGTACTTC. Translating it yields CSATRRGPYEQYF.

The chain joins TRBV2 to TRBJ2-7; no firm D call. CDR1 and CDR2 from the germline V gene are SNHLY and FYNNEI. This CDR3 contains 11 residues. Trimming cost V 5 bases and J 5 bases, with 7 bases left between them. The CDR3 DNA is TGTGCCAGCAGTAAATTCGACGAGCAGTACTTC. It yields the protein CASSKFDEQYF.

The chain uses TRBV27 and TRBJ2-1; D may be TRBD2 (6 bases). V gave up 8 bases and J gave up 0 bases, with 8 bases separating them. The length of the CDR3 is 13 residues. CDR1 and CDR2 (germline): MNHEY, SMNVEV (reference sequence). CDR3 amino acids: CASPGGSYNEQFF. The DNA for the CDR3 is TGTGCCAGCCCCGGGGGCTCCTACAATGAGCAGTTCTTC.

The rearrangement uses TRBV2 and TRBJ2-3; 12 bases are a match to TRBD2. This CDR3 has 16 residues. Germline V lookup: CDR1 SNHLY, CDR2 FYNNEI. V lost 1 base and J lost 6; bases outside the gene matches: 5. The CDR3 sequence is CASSEGLAGGRDTQYF. DNA for the CDR3: TGTGCCAGCAGTGAAGGGCTAGCGGGGGGGCGTGATACGCAGTATTTT.

The V gene is TRBV5-1, the J gene TRBJ2-5; D remains ambiguous. Germline assignment: CDR1 SGHRS and CDR2 YFSETQ. The CDR3 loop spans 13 amino acids. V lost 3 bases and J lost 5, with 11 bases in between. CDR3 DNA sequence: TGCGCCAGCAGCTGGCAGCCAGGCGAGACCCAGTACTTC. It translates to CASSWQPGETQYF.

V is TRBV6-1 and J is TRBJ1-5; D gene unclear. V gave up 1 base and J gave up 0 bases, with 10 bases separating them. The CDR3 is 16 amino acids. Germline V gives CDR1 MNHNS, CDR2 SASEGT. The CDR3 DNA reads TGTGCCAGCAGTGAAGTAGGCAGGCTTAGCAATCAGCCCCAGCATTTT. Residues: CASSEVGRLSNQPQHF.

CDR3 nucleotides: TGTGCCAGCTCACCACTGCGGGGGGGCTACGAGCAGTACTTC. It encodes CASSPLRGGYEQYF. The chain employs TRBV18 and TRBJ2-7; 9 positions agree with TRBD2. With 1 base clipped from V and 3 bases from J, the junction kept 1 base outside the gene matches. Germline V gives CDR1 KGHSH, CDR2 LQKENI. The CDR3 is 14 residues long.

This chain links TRBV7-9 with TRBJ1-3; D possibly corresponds to TRBD1 (6 bases). Between the trimmed V and J ends, which lost 1 base and 0 bases, there was a span of 10 bases. CDR1 and CDR2 from the germline V gene are SEHNR and FQNEAQ (reference sequence). CDR3 size: 16 residues. DNA for the CDR3: TGTGCCAGCAGCTTAGGGGACACCCGCTCTGGAAACACCATATATTTT. This gives the protein CASSLGDTRSGNTIYF.

The chain has TRBV28 and TRBJ1-1; D gene unclear. CDR3 length: 12 residues. V lost 3 bases, J lost 6 bases, and 8 bases lay in between. The germline gives CDR1 MDHEN, CDR2 SYDVKM. CDR3 sequence reads: CASSFVGAEAFF. DNA of the CDR3: TGTGCCAGCAGTTTTGTGGGAGCTGAAGCTTTCTTT.

In this sample, this clone turned up once. The chain is built from TRBV5-1 and TRBJ2-6, with a weak D call TRBD2 (5 bases). Germline V gives CDR1 SGHRS, CDR2 YFSETQ. The CDR3 totals 15 residues. The V end lost 5 bases, the J end lost 2 bases, and 11 bases lay between the germline ends. CDR3 coding DNA: TGCGCCAGCAGTTCACGAGGGACTGGGGCCAACGTCCTGACTTTC. Encoded protein: CASSSRGTGANVLTF.